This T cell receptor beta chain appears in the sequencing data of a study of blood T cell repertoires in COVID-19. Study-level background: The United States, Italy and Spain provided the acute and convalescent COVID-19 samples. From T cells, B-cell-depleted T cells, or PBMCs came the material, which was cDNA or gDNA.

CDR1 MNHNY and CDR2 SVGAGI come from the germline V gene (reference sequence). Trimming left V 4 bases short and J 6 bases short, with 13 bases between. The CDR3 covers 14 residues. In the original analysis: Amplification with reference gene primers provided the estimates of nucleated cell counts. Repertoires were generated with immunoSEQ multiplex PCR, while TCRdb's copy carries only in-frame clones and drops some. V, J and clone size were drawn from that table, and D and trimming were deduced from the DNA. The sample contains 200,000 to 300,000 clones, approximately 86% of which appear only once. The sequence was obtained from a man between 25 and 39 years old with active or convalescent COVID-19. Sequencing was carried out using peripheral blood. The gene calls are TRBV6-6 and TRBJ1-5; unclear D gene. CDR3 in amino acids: CASSFGVIGQPQHF. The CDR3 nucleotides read TGTGCCAGCAGTTTCGGGGTGATAGGTCAGCCCCAGCATTTT.